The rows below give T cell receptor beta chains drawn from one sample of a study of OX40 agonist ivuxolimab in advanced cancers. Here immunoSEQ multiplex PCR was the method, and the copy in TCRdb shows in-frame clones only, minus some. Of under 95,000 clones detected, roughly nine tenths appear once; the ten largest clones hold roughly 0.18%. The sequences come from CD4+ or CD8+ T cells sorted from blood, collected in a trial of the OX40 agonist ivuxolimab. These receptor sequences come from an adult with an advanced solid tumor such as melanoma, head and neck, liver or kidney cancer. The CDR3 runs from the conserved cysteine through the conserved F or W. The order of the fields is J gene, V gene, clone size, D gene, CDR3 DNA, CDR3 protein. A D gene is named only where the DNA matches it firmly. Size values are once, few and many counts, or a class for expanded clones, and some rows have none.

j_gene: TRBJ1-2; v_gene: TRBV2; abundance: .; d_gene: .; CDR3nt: TGTGCCAGCAGCCTCTTGCTGGGCGGGGATGGCTACACCTTC; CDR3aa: CASSLLLGGDGYTF
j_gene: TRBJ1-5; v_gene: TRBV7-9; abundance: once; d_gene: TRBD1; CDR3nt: TGTGCCAGCAGCTTAGGGGCAGGGGGCCAGCCCCAGCATTTT; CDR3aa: CASSLGAGGQPQHF
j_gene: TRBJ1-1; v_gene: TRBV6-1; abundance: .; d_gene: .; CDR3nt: TGTGCCAGCAGAGTTCTGAGCCTGAACACTGAAGCTTTCTTT; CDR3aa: CASRVLSLNTEAFF
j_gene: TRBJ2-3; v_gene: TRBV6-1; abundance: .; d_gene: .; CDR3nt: TGTGCCAGCAGTGAAGCGCTCGGTATTAGCACAGATACGCAGTATTTT; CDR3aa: CASSEALGISTDTQYF
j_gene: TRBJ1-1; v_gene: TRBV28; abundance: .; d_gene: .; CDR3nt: TGTGCCAGCAGTATATCAACAGGGCCGAACACTGAAGCTTTCTTT; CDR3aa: CASSISTGPNTEAFF
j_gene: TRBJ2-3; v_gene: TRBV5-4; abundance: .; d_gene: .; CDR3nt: TGTGCCAGCAGCGAGACGGGGGCCAGCACAGATACGCAGTATTTT; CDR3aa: CASSETGASTDTQYF
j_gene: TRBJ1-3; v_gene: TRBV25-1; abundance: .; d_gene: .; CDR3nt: TGTGCCAGCAGTAACACCGGGACAAGTGGAAACACCATATATTTT; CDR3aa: CASSNTGTSGNTIYF
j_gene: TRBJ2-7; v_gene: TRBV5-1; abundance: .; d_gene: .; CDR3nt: TGCGCCAGCAGCTTGGGTCAGACGGGCTACTACGAGCAGTACTTC; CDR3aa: CASSLGQTGYYEQYF
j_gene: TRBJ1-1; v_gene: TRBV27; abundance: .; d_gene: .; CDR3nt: TGTGCCAGCAGTTTAAAGGGAGGGAGCACTGAAGCTTTCTTT; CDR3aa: CASSLKGGSTEAFF
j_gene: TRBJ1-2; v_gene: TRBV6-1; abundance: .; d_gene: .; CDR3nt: TGTGCCAGCCATGAGAAGGGGCCAAGGCCCTATGGCTACACCTTC; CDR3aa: CASHEKGPRPYGYTF
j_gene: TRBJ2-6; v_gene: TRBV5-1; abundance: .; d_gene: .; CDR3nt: TGCGCCAGCAGCCGAGTGACGCACTCTGGGGCCAACGTCCTGACTTTC; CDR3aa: CASSRVTHSGANVLTF
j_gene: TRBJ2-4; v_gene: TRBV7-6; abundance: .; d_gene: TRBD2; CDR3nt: TGTGCCAGCAGCTCATCCGGGGGACTAGCGGGAGGGCTAGCCAAAAACATTCAGTACTTC; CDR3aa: CASSSSGGLAGGLAKNIQYF
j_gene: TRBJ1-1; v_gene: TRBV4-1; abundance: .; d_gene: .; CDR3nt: TGCGCCAGCAGCCCCATACGGGTGAACACTGAAGCTTTCTTT; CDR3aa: CASSPIRVNTEAFF
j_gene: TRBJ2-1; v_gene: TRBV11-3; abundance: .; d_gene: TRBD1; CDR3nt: TGTGCCAGCAGCCCTCGGACAGGGGGCTACAATGAGCAGTTCTTC; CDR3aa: CASSPRTGGYNEQFF
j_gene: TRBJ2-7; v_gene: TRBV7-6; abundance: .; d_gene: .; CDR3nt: TGTGCCAGCAGCCTAGACAGGAGGTACGAGCAGTACTTC; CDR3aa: CASSLDRRYEQYF
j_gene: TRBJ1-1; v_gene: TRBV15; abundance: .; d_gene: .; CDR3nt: TGTGCCACCAGCAGAAGCCCCCTATTGAACACTGAAGCTTTCTTT; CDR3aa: CATSRSPLLNTEAFF
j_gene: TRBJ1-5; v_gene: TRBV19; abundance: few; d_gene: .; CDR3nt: TGTGCCAGTAGTATTCATGGGACCCCCAATCAGCCCCAGCATTTT; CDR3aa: CASSIHGTPNQPQHF
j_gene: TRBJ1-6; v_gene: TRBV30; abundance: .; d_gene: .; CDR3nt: TGTGCCTGGAGTAAAAGACAGAGCTCCTATAATTCACCCCTCCACTTT; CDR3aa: CAWSKRQSSYNSPLHF
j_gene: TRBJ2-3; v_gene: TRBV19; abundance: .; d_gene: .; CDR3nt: TGTGCCAGTTGTTATAGGGGCGGGACAGATACGCAGTATTTT; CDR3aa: CASCYRGGTDTQYF
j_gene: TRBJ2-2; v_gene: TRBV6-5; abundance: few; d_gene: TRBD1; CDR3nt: TGTGCCATCCGACAGGGGGCGAACACCGGGGAGCTGTTTTTT; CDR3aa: CAIRQGANTGELFF
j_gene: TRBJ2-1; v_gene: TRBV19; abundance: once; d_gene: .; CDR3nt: TGTGCCAGTAGTAAGGGGGGCTCCTACAATGAGCAGTTCTTC; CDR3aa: CASSKGGSYNEQFF
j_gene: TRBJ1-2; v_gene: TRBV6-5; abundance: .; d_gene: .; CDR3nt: TGTGCCAGCAGTTACCGACAGGCCCGGAGTGGCTACACCTTC; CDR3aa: CASSYRQARSGYTF
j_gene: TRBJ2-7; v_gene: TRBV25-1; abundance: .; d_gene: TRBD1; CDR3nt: TGTGCCAGCAGTGCGTCAGGGGGAGTACACGAGCAGTACTTC; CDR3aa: CASSASGGVHEQYF